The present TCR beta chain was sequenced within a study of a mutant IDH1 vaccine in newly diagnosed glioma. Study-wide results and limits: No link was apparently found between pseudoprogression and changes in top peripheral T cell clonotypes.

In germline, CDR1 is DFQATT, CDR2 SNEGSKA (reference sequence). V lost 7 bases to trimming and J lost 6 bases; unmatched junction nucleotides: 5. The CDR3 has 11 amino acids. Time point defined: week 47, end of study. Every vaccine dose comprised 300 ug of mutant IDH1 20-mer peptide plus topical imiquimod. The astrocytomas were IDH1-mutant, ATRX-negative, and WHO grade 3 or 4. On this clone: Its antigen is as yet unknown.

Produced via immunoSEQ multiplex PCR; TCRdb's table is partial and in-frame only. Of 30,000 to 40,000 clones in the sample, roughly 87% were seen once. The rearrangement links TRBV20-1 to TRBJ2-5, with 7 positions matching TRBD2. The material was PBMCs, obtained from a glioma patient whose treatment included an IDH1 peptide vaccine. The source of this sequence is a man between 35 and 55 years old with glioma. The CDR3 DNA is TGCAGTGGGGAGGGAGTTAAGACCCAGTACTTC. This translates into CSGEGVKTQYF.